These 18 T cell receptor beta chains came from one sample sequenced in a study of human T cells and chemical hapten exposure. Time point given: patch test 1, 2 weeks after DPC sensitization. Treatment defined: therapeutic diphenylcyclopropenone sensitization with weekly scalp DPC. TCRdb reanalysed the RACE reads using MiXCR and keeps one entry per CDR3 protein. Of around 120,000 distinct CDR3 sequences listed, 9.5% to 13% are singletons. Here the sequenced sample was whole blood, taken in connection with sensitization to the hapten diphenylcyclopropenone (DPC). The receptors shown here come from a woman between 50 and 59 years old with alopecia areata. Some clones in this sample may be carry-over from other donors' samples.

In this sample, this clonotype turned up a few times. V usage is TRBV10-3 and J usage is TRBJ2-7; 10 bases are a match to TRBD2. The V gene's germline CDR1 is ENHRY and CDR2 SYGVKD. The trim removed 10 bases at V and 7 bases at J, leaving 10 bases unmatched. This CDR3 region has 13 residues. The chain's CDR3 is CASEEREGREQYF. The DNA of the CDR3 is TGTGCCAGCGAGGAGCGGGAGGGCCGAGAGCAGTACTTC.

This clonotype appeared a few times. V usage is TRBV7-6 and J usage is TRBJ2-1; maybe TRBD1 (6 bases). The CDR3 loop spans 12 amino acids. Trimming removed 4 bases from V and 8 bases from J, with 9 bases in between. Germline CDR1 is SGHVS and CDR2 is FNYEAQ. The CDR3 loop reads CASSSDRYEQFF. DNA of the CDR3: TGTGCCAGCAGCTCGGACAGATATGAGCAGTTCTTC.

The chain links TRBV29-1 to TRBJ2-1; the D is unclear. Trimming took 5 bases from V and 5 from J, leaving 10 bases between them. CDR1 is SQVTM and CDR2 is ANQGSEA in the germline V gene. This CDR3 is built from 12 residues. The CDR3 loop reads CSVSRTDNEQFF. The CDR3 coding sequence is TGCAGCGTTTCCCGGACCGACAATGAGCAGTTCTTC.

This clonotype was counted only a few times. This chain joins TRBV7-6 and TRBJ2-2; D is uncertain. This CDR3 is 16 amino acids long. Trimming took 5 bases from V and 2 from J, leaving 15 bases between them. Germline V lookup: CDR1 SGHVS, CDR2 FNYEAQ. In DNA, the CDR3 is TGTGCCAGCAGCCCCCTCCCCGGCAGTAACACCGGGGAGCTGTTTTTT. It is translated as CASSPLPGSNTGELFF.

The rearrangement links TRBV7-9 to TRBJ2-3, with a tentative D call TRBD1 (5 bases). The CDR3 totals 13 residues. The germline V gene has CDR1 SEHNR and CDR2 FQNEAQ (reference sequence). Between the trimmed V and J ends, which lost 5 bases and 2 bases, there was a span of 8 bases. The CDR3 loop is CASSLTATDTQYF. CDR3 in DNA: TGTGCCAGCAGCCTGACAGCCACAGATACGCAGTATTTT.

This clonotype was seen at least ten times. The CDR3 region is CASSEALVGFGGATNEKLFF. CDR3 sequence (DNA): TGTGCCAGCAGTGAAGCGCTGGTGGGGTTCGGTGGGGCAACTAATGAAAAACTGTTTTTT. The J gene is TRBJ1-4, the V gene TRBV2; no clear D. The CDR3 has 20 amino acids. The V end lost 0 bases, the J end lost 0 bases, and 20 bases lay between the germline ends. Germline V CDR1 and CDR2: SNHLY, FYNNEI. The full variable domain, its missing parts supplied by reference TRBV2 and TRBJ1-4, is EPEVTQTPSHQVTQMGQEVILRCVPISNHLYFYWYRQILGQKVEFLVSFYNNEISEKSEIFDDQFSVERPDGSNFTLKIRSTKLEDSAMYFCASSEALVGFGGATNEKLFFGSGTQLSVL.

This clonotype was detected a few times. The CDR3 protein is CAIRRDRDTSYEQYF. The CDR3 region has the DNA TGTGCCATCAGAAGGGACAGGGACACTTCCTACGAGCAGTACTTC. This chain uses TRBV10-3 with TRBJ2-7, with TRBD1 matching 9 bases. With 6 bases clipped from V and 1 base from J, the junction kept 7 bases outside the gene matches. The CDR3 sequence is 15 residues long. CDR1 ENHRY and CDR2 SYGVKD come from the germline V gene.

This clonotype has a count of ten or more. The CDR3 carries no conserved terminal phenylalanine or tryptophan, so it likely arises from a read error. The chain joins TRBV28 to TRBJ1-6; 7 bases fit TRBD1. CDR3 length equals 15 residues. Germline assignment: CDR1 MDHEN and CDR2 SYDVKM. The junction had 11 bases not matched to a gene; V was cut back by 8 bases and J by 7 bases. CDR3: CASLAPGQRNSPLHL. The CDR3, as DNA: TGTGCCAGCCTGGCACCGGGACAGAGGAATTCACCCCTCCACCTT.

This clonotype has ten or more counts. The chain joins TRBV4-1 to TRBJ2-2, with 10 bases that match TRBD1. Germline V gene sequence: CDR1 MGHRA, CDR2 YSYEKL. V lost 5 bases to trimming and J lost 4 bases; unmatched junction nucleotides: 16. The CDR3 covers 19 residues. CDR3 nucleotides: TGCGCCAGCAGCTCCCCGACAGGGGGCGTGAGTGGGTCCACCGGGGAGCTGTTTTTT. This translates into CASSSPTGGVSGSTGELFF.

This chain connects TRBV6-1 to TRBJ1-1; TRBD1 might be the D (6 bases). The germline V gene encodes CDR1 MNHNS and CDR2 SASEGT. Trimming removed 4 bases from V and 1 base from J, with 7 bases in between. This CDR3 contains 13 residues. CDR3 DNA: TGTGCCAGCAGTGCGGACAGGAACACTGAAGCTTTCTTT. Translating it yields CASSADRNTEAFF.

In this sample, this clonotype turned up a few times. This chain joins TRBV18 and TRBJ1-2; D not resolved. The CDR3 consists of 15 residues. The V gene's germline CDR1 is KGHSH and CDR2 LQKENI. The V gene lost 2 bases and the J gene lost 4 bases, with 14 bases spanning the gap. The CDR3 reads CASSPAAVSGYGYTF. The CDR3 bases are TGTGCCAGCTCACCAGCCGCTGTGTCCGGCTATGGCTACACCTTC.

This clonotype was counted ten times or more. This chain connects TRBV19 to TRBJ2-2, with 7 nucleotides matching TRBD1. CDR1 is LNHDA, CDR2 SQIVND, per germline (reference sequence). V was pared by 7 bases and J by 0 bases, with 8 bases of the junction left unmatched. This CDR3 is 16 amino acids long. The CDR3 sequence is CASKALGQANTGELFF. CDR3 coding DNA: TGTGCCAGTAAGGCTCTCGGACAGGCGAACACCGGGGAGCTGTTTTTT. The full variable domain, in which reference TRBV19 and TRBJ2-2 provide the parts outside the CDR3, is DGGITQSPKYLFRKEGQNVTLSCEQNLNHDAMYWYRQDPGQGLRLIYYSQIVNDFQKGDIAEGYSVSREKKESFPLTVTSAQKNPTAFYLCASKALGQANTGELFFGEGSRLTVL.

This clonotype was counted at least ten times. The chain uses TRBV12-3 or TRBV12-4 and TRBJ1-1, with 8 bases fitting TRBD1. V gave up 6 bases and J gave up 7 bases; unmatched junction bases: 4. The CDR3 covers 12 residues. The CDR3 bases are TGTGCCAGCAGCTTCGGACAGGGTGAAGCTTTCTTT. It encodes CASSFGQGEAFF.

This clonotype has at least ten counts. The CDR3 loop is CATSDGFYGYTF. The CDR3 DNA sequence: TGTGCCACCAGTGATGGGTTCTATGGCTACACCTTC. This rearrangement joins TRBV24-1 to TRBJ1-2, with no clear D. CDR3 length: 12 amino acids. Trimming cost V 3 bases and J 4 bases, with 5 bases left between them. Germline V gives CDR1 KGHDR, CDR2 SFDVKD.

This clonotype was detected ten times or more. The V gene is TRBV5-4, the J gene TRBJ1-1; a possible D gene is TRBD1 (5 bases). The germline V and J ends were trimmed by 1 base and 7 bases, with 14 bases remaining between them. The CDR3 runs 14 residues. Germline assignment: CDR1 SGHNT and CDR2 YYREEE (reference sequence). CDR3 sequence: CASSLSGGDHEAFF. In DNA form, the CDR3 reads TGTGCCAGCAGCTTGAGCGGGGGGGACCATGAAGCTTTCTTT.

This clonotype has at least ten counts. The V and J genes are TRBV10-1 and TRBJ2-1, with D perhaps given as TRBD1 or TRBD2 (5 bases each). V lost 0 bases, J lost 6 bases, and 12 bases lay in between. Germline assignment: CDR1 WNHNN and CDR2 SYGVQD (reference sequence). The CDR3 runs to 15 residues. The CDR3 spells CASSESRGPTNEQFF. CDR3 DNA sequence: TGCGCCAGCAGTGAGTCGAGGGGTCCTACCAATGAGCAGTTCTTC.

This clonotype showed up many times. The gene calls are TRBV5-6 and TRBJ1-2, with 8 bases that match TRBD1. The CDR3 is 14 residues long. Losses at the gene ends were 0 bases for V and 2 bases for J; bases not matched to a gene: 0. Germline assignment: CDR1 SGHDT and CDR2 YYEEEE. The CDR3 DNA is TGTGCCAGCAGCTTGGGGGACAGGAACTATGGCTACACCTTC. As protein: CASSLGDRNYGYTF.

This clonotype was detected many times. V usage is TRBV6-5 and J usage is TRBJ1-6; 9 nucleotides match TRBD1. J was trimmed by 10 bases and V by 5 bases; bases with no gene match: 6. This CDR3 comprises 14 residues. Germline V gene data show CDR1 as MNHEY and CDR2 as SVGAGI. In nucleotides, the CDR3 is TGTGCCAGCAGTCGTGGACAGGGGTGGTCACCCCTCCACTTT. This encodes CASSRGQGWSPLHF.